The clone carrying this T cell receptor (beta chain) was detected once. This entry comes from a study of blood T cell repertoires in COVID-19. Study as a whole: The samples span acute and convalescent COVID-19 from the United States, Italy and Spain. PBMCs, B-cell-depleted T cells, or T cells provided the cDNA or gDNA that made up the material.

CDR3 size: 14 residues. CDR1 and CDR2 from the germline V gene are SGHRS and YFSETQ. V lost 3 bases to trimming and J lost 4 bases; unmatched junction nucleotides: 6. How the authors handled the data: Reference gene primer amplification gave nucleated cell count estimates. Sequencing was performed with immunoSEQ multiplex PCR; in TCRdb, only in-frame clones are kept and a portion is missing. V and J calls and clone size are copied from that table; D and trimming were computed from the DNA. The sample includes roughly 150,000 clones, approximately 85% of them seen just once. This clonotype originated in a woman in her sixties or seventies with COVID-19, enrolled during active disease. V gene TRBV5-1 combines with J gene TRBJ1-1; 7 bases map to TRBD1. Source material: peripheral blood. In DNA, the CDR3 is TGCGCCAGCAGCTCGACAGGGAGTTCCACTGAAGCTTTCTTT. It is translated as CASSSTGSSTEAFF.